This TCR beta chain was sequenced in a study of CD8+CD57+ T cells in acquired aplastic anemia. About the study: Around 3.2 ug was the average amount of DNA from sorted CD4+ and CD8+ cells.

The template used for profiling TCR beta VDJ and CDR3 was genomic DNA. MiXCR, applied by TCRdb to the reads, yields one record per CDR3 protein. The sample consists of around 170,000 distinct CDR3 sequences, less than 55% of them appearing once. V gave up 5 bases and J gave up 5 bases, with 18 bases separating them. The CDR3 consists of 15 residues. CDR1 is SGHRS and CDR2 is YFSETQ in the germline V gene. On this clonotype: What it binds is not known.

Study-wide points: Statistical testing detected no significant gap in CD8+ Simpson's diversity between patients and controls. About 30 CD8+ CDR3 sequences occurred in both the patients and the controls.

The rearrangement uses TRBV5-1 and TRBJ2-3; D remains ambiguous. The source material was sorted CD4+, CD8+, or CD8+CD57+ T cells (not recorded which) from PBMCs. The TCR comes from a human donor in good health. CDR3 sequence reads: CASSLFAQSIDTQYF. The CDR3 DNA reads TGCGCCAGCAGTCTATTCGCCCAATCCATAGATACGCAGTATTTT.